This T cell receptor (beta chain) was sequenced for a study of blood T cell repertoires in COVID-19. In the study overall: T cells, B-cell-depleted T cells, or PBMCs supplied cDNA or gDNA.

Trimming pared 4 bases from V and 4 bases from J, leaving 8 bases between. The CDR3 covers 13 residues. From germline, CDR1 is MNHEY and CDR2 SMNVEV (reference sequence). The repertoire was sequenced with immunoSEQ multiplex PCR; TCRdb's copy has only in-frame clones and lacks some. The sample has 210,000 or so clones, nearly 90% seen once; the top ten hold roughly 6%. This clone was found a few times. This chain links TRBV27 with TRBJ1-3; D may be TRBD1 (6 bases). The origin of this receptor is a woman between 40 and 55 years old who had recovered from COVID-19. The specimen was peripheral blood. As DNA, the CDR3 is TGTGCCAGCAGTTCGACAGGAGGAAACACCATATATTTT. Its protein product is CASSSTGGNTIYF.